What follows are 20 T cell receptor beta chains derived from one specimen sequenced in a study of T cells expressing NK-cell markers. TCRdb reprocessed the 5' RACE reads and reports one entry per CDR3 protein, with no DNA. The sample has 500,000 to 700,000 distinct CDR3 sequences; the top ten hold roughly 3.4%. Input material: blood T cells: a sorted CD56 or NKG2C T cell subset, CD4+ or CD8+ T cells, or bulk PBMC T cells (not recorded which). All receptors come from a man in his late teens or twenties in good health.

The V and J genes are TRBV7-2 and TRBJ2-7; with no DNA, the TCRdb D assignment of TRBD2 cannot be verified. Germline CDR1 SGHTA, CDR2 FQGNSA. The CDR3 spans 15 residues. CDR3 amino acids: CASSLTIVGSTEQYF.

The chain joins TRBV6-2 or TRBV6-3 to TRBJ2-5; TCRdb calls TRBD2, which cannot be checked without DNA. The CDR3 is 16 residues long. Germline V gives CDR1 MNHEY, CDR2 SVGEGT. CDR3 residues: CASTSPAGGPLETQYF.

The chain has TRBV3-1 and TRBJ1-5; TCRdb indicates TRBD1, and absent DNA this call remains unverified. This CDR3 has 15 residues. CDR1 is LGHDT and CDR2 is YNNKEL in the germline V gene (reference sequence). CDR3 sequence reads: CASSRGTGTEQPQHF.

The chain carries TRBV10-3 and TRBJ2-5; TCRdb proposes TRBD1, but this gene call is untestable without DNA. Per germline, CDR1 ENHRY and CDR2 SYGVKD. This CDR3 spans 14 amino acids. This CDR3 reads CAIGKTEYQETQYF.

The chain links TRBV7-9 to TRBJ1-1. Germline-derived CDR1 and CDR2 are SEHNR and FQNEAQ (reference sequence). The CDR3 has 11 residues. CDR3 region: CASSPSSEAFF. Filled out from reference TRBV7-9 and TRBJ1-1, the complete variable domain reads DTGVSQNPRHKITKRGQNVTFRCDPISEHNRLYWYRQTLGQGPEFLTYFQNEAQLEKSRLLSDRFSAERPKGSFSTLEIQRTEQGDSAMYLCASSPSSEAFFGQGTRLTVV.

The chain has TRBV7-6 and TRBJ2-3; as DNA is missing, the TRBD2 call by TCRdb cannot be tested. Per the germline V gene, CDR1 is SGHVS and CDR2 is FNYEAQ. There are 18 residues in the CDR3. CDR3: CASSLGPGLAGSTDTQYF.

The rearrangement uses TRBV2 and TRBJ1-5. Germline V gene lookup returns CDR1 SNHLY and CDR2 FYNNEI. This CDR3 contains 14 residues. CDR3 in amino acids: CAISLQKGNQPQHF.

The chain joins TRBV27 to TRBJ2-5; TCRdb names TRBD1, which stays unverified in the absence of DNA. The CDR3 length is 14 residues. Germline assignment: CDR1 MNHEY and CDR2 SMNVEV (reference sequence). The CDR3 spells CASSSLGSGGTQYF.

The chain carries TRBV12-5 and TRBJ1-1; the TRBD1 assignment by TCRdb is unverifiable without DNA. CDR3 length equals 16 residues. The germline CDR1 and CDR2 sequences are LGHNT and FRNRAP. Here the CDR3 reads CASGFAPGTDVNEAFF.

The V and J genes are TRBV7-9 and TRBJ2-5; TCRdb's assignment of TRBD1 cannot be checked, as there is no DNA. From germline, CDR1 is SEHNR and CDR2 FQNEAQ (reference sequence). This CDR3 spans 14 amino acids. CDR3 amino acids: CASSTYRDEGTQYF.

The V call is TRBV5-1, the J call TRBJ2-2; TCRdb picks TRBD1, but there is no DNA to check that call. CDR1 and CDR2 (germline): SGHRS, YFSETQ. There are 17 residues in the CDR3. The CDR3 is CASSLDARVANTGELFF.

The CDR3 protein is CASILGGLDTEAFF. This chain links TRBV12-3 or TRBV12-4 with TRBJ1-1; TCRdb's D gene call, TRBD1, goes unchecked for lack of DNA. This CDR3 has 14 amino acids.

This rearrangement joins TRBV5-6 to TRBJ2-5; there is no DNA to check the TCRdb D call of TRBD1. In germline, CDR1 is SGHDT, CDR2 YYEEEE. This CDR3 contains 22 residues. The CDR3 is CASSLAGWLLLSGTGGTETQYF. The whole variable domain, filled in from reference TRBV5-6 and TRBJ2-5, reads DAGVTQSPTHLIKTRGQQVTLRCSPKSGHDTVSWYQQALGQGPQFIFQYYEEEERQRGNFPDRFSGHQFPNYSSELNVNALLLGDSALYLCASSLAGWLLLSGTGGTETQYFGPGTRLLVL.

CDR3 amino acids: CASSRQTYEQYF. This rearrangement joins TRBV14 to TRBJ2-7; TCRdb indicates TRBD1, and absent DNA this call remains unverified. The CDR3 has 12 amino acids. Germline lookup yields CDR1 SGHDN and CDR2 FVKESK.

CDR3 region: CASSSLAAPYNEQFF. This sequence joins TRBV12-3 or TRBV12-4 and TRBJ2-1; TCRdb's D call of TRBD2 is untestable without DNA. CDR3 size: 15 residues.

The gene calls are TRBV9 and TRBJ2-1; TCRdb gives TRBD2 as the D gene, but with no DNA this cannot be confirmed. Germline V CDR1 and CDR2: SGDLS, YYNGEE. The CDR3 is 15 amino acids. This CDR3 reads CASSLRHQLGMEQFF.

The CDR3 loop reads CASSLTREQYF. The rearrangement uses TRBV28 and TRBJ2-7. Germline lookup yields CDR1 MDHEN and CDR2 SYDVKM. The CDR3 loop spans 11 amino acids.

The chain recombines TRBV19 with TRBJ2-2. Germline-derived CDR1 and CDR2 are LNHDA and SQIVND (reference sequence). The length of the CDR3 is 13 residues. CDR3 sequence reads: CASKRSNTGELFF.

This chain links TRBV3-1 with TRBJ2-1; TCRdb picks TRBD1, but there is no DNA to check that call. Germline CDR1 reads LGHDT; CDR2 reads YNNKEL (reference sequence). CDR3 length: 15 residues. CDR3 loop: CASSRQGAMYNEQFF.

The gene calls are TRBV20-1 and TRBJ1-1. There are 19 residues in the CDR3. Per germline, CDR1 DFQATT and CDR2 SNEGSKA (reference sequence). The CDR3 here is CSARDQTHGFSSTTSEAFF.